This passage covers 21 T cell receptor beta chains from one sample sequenced in a study of T-cell reconstitution after alpha-beta-depleted transplantation in children. Unique molecular identifiers featured in how the TCRbeta library was prepared. TCRdb reanalysed the PCR reads using MiXCR and keeps one entry per CDR3 protein. Among over 85,000 distinct CDR3 sequences, around 7.8% were seen once, and the ten largest hold approximately 16%. The sequenced sample was PBMCs, obtained before TCRalphabeta/CD19-depleted stem cell transplant. The receptor source for this set is a boy younger than 10 with acute lymphoblastic leukemia, due to receive a stem cell transplant.

The V gene is TRBV4-3, the J gene TRBJ2-2; D gene unclear. Germline V gene sequence: CDR1 LGHNA, CDR2 YSLEER. V was shortened by 0 bases and J by 6 bases, with 5 bases between the two germline ends. CDR3 length: 13 amino acids. Written as DNA, the CDR3 is TGCGCCAGCAGCCAAGATTTATCCGGGGAGCTGTTTTTT. Translation: CASSQDLSGELFF.

This clonotype appeared many times. The J gene is TRBJ1-5, the V gene TRBV27, with a tentative D call TRBD1 (5 bases). Germline CDR1 and CDR2: MNHEY and SMNVEV (reference sequence). Trimming left V 4 bases short and J 3 bases short, with 10 bases between. This CDR3 is 14 amino acids long. The CDR3 sequence is CASSSRGANQPQHF. DNA of the CDR3: TGTGCCAGCAGTTCGAGAGGGGCCAATCAGCCCCAGCATTTT.

This clonotype was seen at least ten times. The rearrangement uses TRBV7-6 and TRBJ2-1, with 10 nucleotides matching TRBD1. The CDR3 sequence is 16 residues long. Germline CDR1 and CDR2: SGHVS and FNYEAQ. Trimming cost V 0 bases and J 8 bases; bases outside gene matches: 7. CDR3 in DNA: TGTGCCAGCAGCTTAGCAGCGGGGGACAGGGGCCATGAGCAGTTCTTC. Amino acid sequence: CASSLAAGDRGHEQFF.

The gene calls are TRBV5-1 and TRBJ1-4; D call uncertain. Germline loops: CDR1 SGHRS, CDR2 YFSETQ. CDR3 size: 14 residues. The germline V and J ends were trimmed by 0 bases and 8 bases, with 11 bases remaining between them. The CDR3 nucleotides read TGCGCCAGCAGCTTGGCTGGCAGCATGGAAAAACTGTTTTTT. It encodes CASSLAGSMEKLFF.

This clonotype has more than one count but fewer than ten. The chain carries TRBV29-1 and TRBJ2-7; perhaps TRBD2 as D (6 bases). Germline CDR1 SQVTM, CDR2 ANQGSEA. V was shortened by 7 bases and J by 4 bases, with 17 bases between the two germline ends. CDR3 length: 13 residues. The CDR3 nucleotides read TGCAGCGCCGCGGCGGGGTGGGAGTACGAGCAGTACTTC. It codes for CSAAAGWEYEQYF.

The V call is TRBV9, the J call TRBJ2-7; a possible D gene is TRBD1 (5 bases). V lost 4 bases and J lost 2, with 16 bases in between. CDR3 length equals 15 residues. Germline CDR1 is SGDLS and CDR2 is YYNGEE. CDR3 bases: TGTGCCAGCAGCCCCGACCCCAGGGTCCCCTACGAGCAGTACTTC. Protein: CASSPDPRVPYEQYF.

In this sample, this clonotype turned up a few times. J is TRBJ2-3 and V is TRBV6-2 or TRBV6-3; a weak D match, TRBD2 (5 bases). The CDR3 sequence is 15 residues long. CDR1 MNHEY and CDR2 SVGEGT come from the germline V gene. Trimming shortened V by 4 bases and J by 0 bases, and 11 bases separated the two germline ends. This chain's CDR3 is CASSSYSESTDTQYF. In nucleotides, the CDR3 is TGTGCCAGCAGTTCCTATAGCGAAAGCACAGATACGCAGTATTTT.

This clonotype was seen at least ten times. The chain couples TRBV4-1 to TRBJ2-3, with 9 nucleotides matching TRBD1. Looked up from germline, CDR1 is MGHRA and CDR2 is YSYEKL. The CDR3 is 16 residues long. V shed 0 bases, J shed 2 bases, and the junction held 3 bases outside the gene matches. This CDR3 is CASSQEGQGYTDTQYF. CDR3 nucleotide sequence: TGCGCCAGCAGCCAAGAGGGACAGGGTTACACAGATACGCAGTATTTT.

This clonotype showed up many times. The V call is TRBV9, the J call TRBJ1-3; D perhaps matches TRBD1 (6 bases). This CDR3 has 14 residues. CDR1 and CDR2 from the germline V gene are SGDLS and YYNGEE. V was cut by 3 bases and J by 3 bases, with 10 bases left in between. The DNA of the CDR3 is TGTGCCAGCAGCGCAGGGGCCGATGGAAACACCATATATTTT. The encoded protein is CASSAGADGNTIYF.

At least ten counts were recorded for this clonotype. J is TRBJ2-2 and V is TRBV6-5; a weak D match, TRBD1 (6 bases). Trimming stripped 2 bases from V and 5 bases from J, with 18 bases between. The CDR3 runs to 17 residues. Germline values: CDR1 MNHEY, CDR2 SVGAGI. This CDR3 reads CASSYRPWAGETGELFF. The CDR3 nucleotides are TGTGCCAGCAGTTACAGGCCCTGGGCAGGGGAAACCGGGGAGCTGTTTTTT.

The gene calls are TRBV4-2 and TRBJ2-3; D may be TRBD1 (6 bases). The CDR3 spans 15 residues. V was shortened by 10 bases and J by 4 bases, with 21 bases between the two germline ends. Looked up from germline, CDR1 is LGHNA and CDR2 is YNFKEQ. Here the CDR3 DNA reads TGTGCCATGAGCCCCGGGGACAACAGAGCAGATACGCAGTATTTT. Translation gives CAMSPGDNRADTQYF.

The chain employs TRBV7-2 and TRBJ2-1; TRBD1 matches 10 bases. V lost 0 bases and J lost 6; bases outside the gene matches: 2. This CDR3 has 15 residues. Germline lookup yields CDR1 SGHTA and CDR2 FQGNSA. The chain's CDR3 is CASSLARTGGNEQFF. CDR3 bases: TGTGCCAGCAGCTTAGCGAGGACAGGGGGCAATGAGCAGTTCTTC.

The V and J genes are TRBV7-2 and TRBJ2-3; D unresolved. The germline V gene has CDR1 SGHTA and CDR2 FQGNSA. The CDR3 covers 13 residues. Deletions cut 0 bases from V and 6 bases from J, with 7 bases between. This CDR3 reads CASSLARMDTQYF. CDR3 nucleotide sequence: TGTGCCAGCAGCTTAGCGAGGATGGATACGCAGTATTTT.

This clonotype was seen only a few times. The V call is TRBV20-1, the J call TRBJ1-2; 8 positions match TRBD1. With 3 bases clipped from V and 0 bases from J, the junction kept 9 bases outside the gene matches. The CDR3 length is 16 residues. Germline CDR1 and CDR2: DFQATT and SNEGSKA (reference sequence). CDR3 protein: CSARGSRGQPNYGYTF. For the CDR3, the DNA is TGCAGTGCTAGGGGTTCCAGGGGGCAACCTAACTATGGCTACACCTTC.

This clonotype was seen many times. For the CDR3, the DNA is TGCAGTGCTAGTAACGGAGCTTTCTTT. Amino acids: CSASNGAFF. The chain carries TRBV20-1 and TRBJ1-1; D unresolved. Between the trimmed V and J ends, which lost 3 bases and 10 bases, there was a span of 6 bases. Germline-derived CDR1 and CDR2 are DFQATT and SNEGSKA (reference sequence). The CDR3 is made up of 9 amino acids.

This clonotype has a handful of counts. The chain couples TRBV3-1 to TRBJ2-7, with 11 bases aligning to TRBD1. Per germline, CDR1 LGHDT and CDR2 YNNKEL (reference sequence). CDR3 length equals 15 residues. V lost 3 bases to trimming and J lost 3 bases; unmatched junction nucleotides: 4. The CDR3 reads CASSQSGTGGYEQYF. Here the CDR3 DNA reads TGTGCCAGCAGCCAGTCCGGGACAGGGGGCTACGAGCAGTACTTC.

The CDR3 here is CASSLGLGTDTQYF. CDR3 bases: TGTGCCAGCAGCCTAGGACTTGGCACAGATACGCAGTATTTT. The chain carries TRBV5-5 and TRBJ2-3, with a weak D call TRBD2 (5 bases). This CDR3 contains 14 residues. CDR1 is SGHKS, CDR2 YYEKEE, per germline (reference sequence). V lost 4 bases, J lost 1 base, and 10 bases lay in between. Full variable domain (missing parts from reference TRBV5-5 and TRBJ2-3): DAGVTQSPTHLIKTRGQQVTLRCSPISGHKSVSWYQQVLGQGPQFIFQYYEKEERGRGNFPDRFSARQFPNYSSELNVNALLLGDSALYLCASSLGLGTDTQYFGPGTRLTVL.

V gene TRBV18 combines with J gene TRBJ2-3; TRBD2 matches 11 bases. With 3 bases clipped from V and 2 bases from J, the junction kept 7 bases outside the gene matches. The CDR3 spans 17 residues. Germline CDR1 is KGHSH and CDR2 is LQKENI. The CDR3 reads CASSPAGTSGFTDTQYF. The CDR3 DNA reads TGTGCCAGCTCACCGGCTGGGACTAGCGGCTTCACAGATACGCAGTATTTT.

This clonotype appeared many times. The rearrangement joins TRBV7-2 to TRBJ2-5, with D possibly matching TRBD2 (5 bases). CDR1 and CDR2 (germline): SGHTA, FQGNSA. This CDR3 has 14 amino acids. V was clipped by 6 bases and J by 2 bases, with 13 bases between them. The DNA for the CDR3 is TGTGCCAGCAGGTTGTCAGCGGCTCAAGAGACCCAGTACTTC. This codes for CASRLSAAQETQYF.

This clonotype was seen more than once but under ten times. The rearrangement uses TRBV20-1 and TRBJ2-1, with 13 bases matching TRBD2. CDR1 DFQATT and CDR2 SNEGSKA come from the germline V gene (reference sequence). The CDR3 extends over 15 amino acids. Losses at the gene ends were 3 bases for V and 8 bases for J; bases not matched to a gene: 7. CDR3: CSASTGLAGLDEQFF. The CDR3 coding sequence is TGCAGTGCTAGCACGGGACTAGCGGGGCTGGATGAGCAGTTCTTC.

This clonotype was recorded at least ten times. The chain has TRBV7-9 and TRBJ2-7, with 7 bases lining up with TRBD1. V trimming: 5 bases; J trimming: 6 bases; junction bases outside the gene matches: 4. This CDR3 spans 12 amino acids. CDR1 is SEHNR, CDR2 FQNEAQ, per germline (reference sequence). CDR3: CASSPTGVEQYF. In DNA, the CDR3 is TGTGCCAGCAGCCCCACAGGGGTCGAGCAGTACTTC.